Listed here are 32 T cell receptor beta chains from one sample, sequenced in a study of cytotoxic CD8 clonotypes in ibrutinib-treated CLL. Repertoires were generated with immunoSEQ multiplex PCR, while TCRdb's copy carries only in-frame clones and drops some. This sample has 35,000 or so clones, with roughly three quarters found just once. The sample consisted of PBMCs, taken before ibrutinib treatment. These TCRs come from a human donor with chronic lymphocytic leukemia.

In DNA form, the CDR3 reads TGCGCCAGCAGCTCGGACAGGGGAAAGAGAGCCCAGCATTTT. Translating gives CASSSDRGKRAQHF. This rearrangement joins TRBV5-1 to TRBJ1-5; the match to TRBD1 covers 9 bases. Germline CDR1 is SGHRS and CDR2 is YFSETQ. The CDR3 is 14 amino acids. V dropped 3 bases and J dropped 11; count of bases not matched to a gene: 9.

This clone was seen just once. CDR3: CASSIGGQSHQPQHF. CDR3 DNA sequence: TGTGCCAGTAGTATAGGGGGACAGTCGCATCAGCCCCAGCATTTT. This chain connects TRBV19 to TRBJ1-5; 7 bases are shared with TRBD1. CDR1 is LNHDA and CDR2 is SQIVND in the germline V gene (reference sequence). Germline trimming cut 1 base from V and 5 bases from J; bases unmatched to any gene: 5. This CDR3 is built from 15 residues. Full variable domain (remainder filled in from reference TRBV19 and TRBJ1-5): DGGITQSPKYLFRKEGQNVTLSCEQNLNHDAMYWYRQDPGQGLRLIYYSQIVNDFQKGDIAEGYSVSREKKESFPLTVTSAQKNPTAFYLCASSIGGQSHQPQHFGDGTRLSIL.

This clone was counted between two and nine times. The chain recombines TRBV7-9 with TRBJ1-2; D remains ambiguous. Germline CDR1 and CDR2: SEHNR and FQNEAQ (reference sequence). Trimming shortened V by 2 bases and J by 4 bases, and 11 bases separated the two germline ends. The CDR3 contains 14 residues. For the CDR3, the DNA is TGTGCCAGCAGCTTAAAGACGGTTGGCTATGGCTACACCTTC. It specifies CASSLKTVGYGYTF.

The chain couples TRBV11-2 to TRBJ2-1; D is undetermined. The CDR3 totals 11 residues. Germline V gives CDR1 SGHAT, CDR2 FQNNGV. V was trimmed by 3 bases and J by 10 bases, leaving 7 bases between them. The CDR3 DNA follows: TGTGCCAGCAGCTTGACTCGAGAGCAGTTCTTC. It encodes CASSLTREQFF.

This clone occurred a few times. The CDR3 DNA reads TGTGCCAGCGTAGCGTCTAGCGGACCTTTGGATACGCAGTATTTT. Translated: CASVASSGPLDTQYF. The gene calls are TRBV6-1 and TRBJ2-3; 7 nucleotides line up with TRBD2. The CDR3 contains 15 residues. Germline V CDR1 and CDR2: MNHNS, SASEGT. V dropped 8 bases and J dropped 6; count of bases not matched to a gene: 14.

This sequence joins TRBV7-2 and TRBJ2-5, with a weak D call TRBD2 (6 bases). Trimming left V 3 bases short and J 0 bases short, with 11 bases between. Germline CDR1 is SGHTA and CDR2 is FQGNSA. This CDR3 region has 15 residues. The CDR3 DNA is TGTGCCAGCAGCTTGGGATGGGGGGACCAAGAGACCCAGTACTTC. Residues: CASSLGWGDQETQYF. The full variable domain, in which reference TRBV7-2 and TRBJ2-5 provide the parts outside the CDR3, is GAGVSQSPSNKVTEKGKDVELRCDPISGHTALYWYRQSLGQGLEFLIYFQGNSAPDKSGLPSDRFSAERTGGSVSTLTIQRTQQEDSAVYLCASSLGWGDQETQYFGPGTRLLVL.

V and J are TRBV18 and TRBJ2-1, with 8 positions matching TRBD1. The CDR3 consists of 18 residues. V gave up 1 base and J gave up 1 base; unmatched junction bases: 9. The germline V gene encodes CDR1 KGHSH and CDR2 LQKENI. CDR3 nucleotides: TGTGCCAGCTCACCACTGTCAGGACAGGGACGATCCTACAATGAGCAGTTCTTC. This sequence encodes CASSPLSGQGRSYNEQFF.

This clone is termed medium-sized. Here the CDR3 DNA reads TGTGCCATCAGTGAGGTGGGACAGGCCAAAGAGCAGTACTTC. This encodes CAISEVGQAKEQYF. The chain has TRBV10-3 and TRBJ2-7; TRBD1 agrees at 8 bases. The V gene end was trimmed by 2 bases and the J gene end by 7 bases; junction bases not matched to a gene: 7. The V gene's germline CDR1 is ENHRY and CDR2 SYGVKD. The CDR3 is 14 amino acids.

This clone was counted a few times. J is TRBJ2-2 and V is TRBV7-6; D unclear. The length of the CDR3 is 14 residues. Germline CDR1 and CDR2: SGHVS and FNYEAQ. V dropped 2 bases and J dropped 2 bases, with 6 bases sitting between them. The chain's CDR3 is CASSLLGNTGELFF. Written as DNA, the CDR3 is TGTGCCAGCAGCTTACTAGGAAACACCGGGGAGCTGTTTTTT.

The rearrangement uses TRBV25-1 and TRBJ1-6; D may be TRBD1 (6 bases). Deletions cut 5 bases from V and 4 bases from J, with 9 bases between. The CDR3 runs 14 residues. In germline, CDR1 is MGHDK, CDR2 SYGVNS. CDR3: CASSRTDYNSPLHF. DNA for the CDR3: TGTGCCAGCAGTCGGACAGATTATAATTCACCCCTCCACTTT.

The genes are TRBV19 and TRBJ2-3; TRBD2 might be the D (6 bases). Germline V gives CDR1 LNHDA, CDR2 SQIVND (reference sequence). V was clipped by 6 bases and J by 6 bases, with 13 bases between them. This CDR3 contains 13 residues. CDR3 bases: TGTGCCAGTAGACAACCCGGAGGGGATACGCAGTATTTT. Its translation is CASRQPGGDTQYF.

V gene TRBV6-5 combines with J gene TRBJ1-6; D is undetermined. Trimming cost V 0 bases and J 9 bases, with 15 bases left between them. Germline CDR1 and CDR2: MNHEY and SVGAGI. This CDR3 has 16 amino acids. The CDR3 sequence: CASSYSRVGNGSPLHF. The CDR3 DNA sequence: TGTGCCAGCAGTTACTCGAGGGTGGGGAATGGTTCACCCCTCCACTTT.

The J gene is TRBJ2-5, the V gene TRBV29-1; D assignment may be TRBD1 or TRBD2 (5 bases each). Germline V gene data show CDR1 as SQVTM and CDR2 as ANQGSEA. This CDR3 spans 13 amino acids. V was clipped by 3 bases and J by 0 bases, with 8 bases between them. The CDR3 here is CSVEWGYQETQYF. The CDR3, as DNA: TGCAGCGTTGAGTGGGGGTACCAAGAGACCCAGTACTTC. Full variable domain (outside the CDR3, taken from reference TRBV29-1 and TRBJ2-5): SAVISQKPSRDICQRGTSLTIQCQVDSQVTMMFWYRQQPGQSLTLIATANQGSEATYESGFVIDKFPISRPNLTFSTLTVSNMSPEDSSIYLCSVEWGYQETQYFGPGTRLLVL.

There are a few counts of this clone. DNA of the CDR3: TGTGCCAGCGGGCGGGGACAGGGGCCTTATCAGCCCCAGCATTTT. Protein product: CASGRGQGPYQPQHF. J is TRBJ1-5 and V is TRBV6-1; 10 bases agree with TRBD1. CDR1 is MNHNS, CDR2 SASEGT, per germline. Trimming at V came to 8 bases and at J to 5 bases, leaving 9 bases not matched to a gene. CDR3 length: 15 amino acids.

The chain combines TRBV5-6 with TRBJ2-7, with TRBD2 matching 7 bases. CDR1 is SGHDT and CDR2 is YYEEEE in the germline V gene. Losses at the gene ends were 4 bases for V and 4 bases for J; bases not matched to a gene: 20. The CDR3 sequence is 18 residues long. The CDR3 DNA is TGTGCCAGCAGCCGGGGGGAGGGCTCCCATTTTGGTCTTTACGAGCAGTACTTC. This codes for CASSRGEGSHFGLYEQYF.

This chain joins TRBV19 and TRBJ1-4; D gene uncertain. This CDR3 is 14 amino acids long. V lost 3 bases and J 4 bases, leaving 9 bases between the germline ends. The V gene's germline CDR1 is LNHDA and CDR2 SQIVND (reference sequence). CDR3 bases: TGTGCCAGTAGTATCACAGTCGATAATGAAAAACTGTTTTTT. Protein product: CASSITVDNEKLFF.

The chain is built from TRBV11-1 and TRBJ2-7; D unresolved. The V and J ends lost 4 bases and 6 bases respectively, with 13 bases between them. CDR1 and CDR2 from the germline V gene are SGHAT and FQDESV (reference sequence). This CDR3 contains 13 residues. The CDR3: CASSSFPGGEQYF. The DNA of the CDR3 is TGTGCCAGCAGCTCGTTCCCCGGCGGCGAGCAGTACTTC.

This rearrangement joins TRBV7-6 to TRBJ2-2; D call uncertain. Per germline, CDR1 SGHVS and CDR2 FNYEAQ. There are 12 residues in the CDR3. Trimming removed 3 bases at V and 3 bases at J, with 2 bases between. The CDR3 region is CASSFYTGELFF. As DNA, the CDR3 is TGTGCCAGCAGCTTCTACACCGGGGAGCTGTTTTTT.

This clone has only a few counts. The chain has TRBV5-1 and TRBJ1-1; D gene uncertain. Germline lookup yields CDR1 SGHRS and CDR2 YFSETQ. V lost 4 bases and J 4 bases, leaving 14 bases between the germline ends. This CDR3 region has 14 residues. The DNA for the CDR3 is TGCGCCAGCAGCGGCACCACCGAGGGCACTGAAGCTTTCTTT. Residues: CASSGTTEGTEAFF.

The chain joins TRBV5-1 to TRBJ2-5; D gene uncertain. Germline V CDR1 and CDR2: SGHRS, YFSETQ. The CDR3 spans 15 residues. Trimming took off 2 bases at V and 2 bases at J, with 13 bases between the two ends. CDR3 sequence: CASSFSNGAQETQYF. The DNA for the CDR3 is TGCGCCAGCAGCTTTTCAAACGGAGCTCAAGAGACCCAGTACTTC.

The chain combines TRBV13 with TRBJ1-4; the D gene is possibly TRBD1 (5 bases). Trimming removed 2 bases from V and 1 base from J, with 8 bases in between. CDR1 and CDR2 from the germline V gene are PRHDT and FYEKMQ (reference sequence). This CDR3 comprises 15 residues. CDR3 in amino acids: CASSLSGVTNEKLFF. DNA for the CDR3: TGTGCCAGCAGCTTATCGGGGGTAACTAATGAAAAACTGTTTTTT.

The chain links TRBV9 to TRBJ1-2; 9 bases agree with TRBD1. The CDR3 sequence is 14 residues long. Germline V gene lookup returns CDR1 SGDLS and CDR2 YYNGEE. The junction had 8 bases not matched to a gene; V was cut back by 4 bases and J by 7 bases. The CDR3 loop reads CASSPQGQGLGYTF. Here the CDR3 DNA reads TGTGCCAGCAGCCCACAGGGACAGGGCCTTGGCTACACCTTC. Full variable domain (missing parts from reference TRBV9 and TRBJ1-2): DSGVTQTPKHLITATGQRVTLRCSPRSGDLSVYWYQQSLDQGLQFLIQYYNGEERAKGNILERFSAQQFPDLHSELNLSSLELGDSALYFCASSPQGQGLGYTFGSGTRLTVV.

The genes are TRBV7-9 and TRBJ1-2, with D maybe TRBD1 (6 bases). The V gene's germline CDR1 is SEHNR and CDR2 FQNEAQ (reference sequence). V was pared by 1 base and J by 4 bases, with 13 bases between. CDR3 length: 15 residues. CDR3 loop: CASSLGVSGAYGYTF. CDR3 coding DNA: TGTGCCAGCAGCTTAGGAGTATCGGGGGCCTATGGCTACACCTTC.

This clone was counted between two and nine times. CDR3 loop: CAWNGDGLTEAFF. CDR3 DNA: TGTGCCTGGAACGGGGACGGTCTCACTGAAGCTTTCTTT. This rearrangement joins TRBV30 to TRBJ1-1; D is possibly TRBD1 (5 bases). The V end was cut by 4 bases, the J end by 4 bases, with 13 bases between. Looked up from germline, CDR1 is GTSNPN and CDR2 is SVGIG (reference sequence). This CDR3 is built from 13 residues. The entire variable domain, with the rest obtained from reference TRBV30 and TRBJ1-1, is as follows: SQTIHQWPATLVQPVGSPLSLECTVEGTSNPNLYWYRQAAGRGLQLLFYSVGIGQISSEVPQNLSASRPQDRQFILSSKKLLLSDSGFYLCAWNGDGLTEAFFGQGTRLTVV.

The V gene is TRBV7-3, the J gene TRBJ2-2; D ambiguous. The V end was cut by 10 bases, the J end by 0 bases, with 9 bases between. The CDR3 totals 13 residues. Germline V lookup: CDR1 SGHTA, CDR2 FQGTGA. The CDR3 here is CATRDTNTGELFF. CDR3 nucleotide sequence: TGTGCCACAAGAGATACGAACACCGGGGAGCTGTTTTTT. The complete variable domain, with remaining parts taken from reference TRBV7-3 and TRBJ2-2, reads GAGVSQTPSNKVTEKGKYVELRCDPISGHTALYWYRQSLGQGPEFLIYFQGTGAADDSGLPNDRFFAVRPEGSVSTLKIQRTERGDSAVYLCATRDTNTGELFFGEGSRLTVL.

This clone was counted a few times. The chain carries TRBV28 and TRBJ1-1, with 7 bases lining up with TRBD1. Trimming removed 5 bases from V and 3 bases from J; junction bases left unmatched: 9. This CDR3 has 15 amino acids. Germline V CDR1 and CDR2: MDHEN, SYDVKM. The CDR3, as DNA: TGTGCCAGCAGTCTCGACAGGGCGGTGTACACTGAAGCTTTCTTT. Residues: CASSLDRAVYTEAFF.

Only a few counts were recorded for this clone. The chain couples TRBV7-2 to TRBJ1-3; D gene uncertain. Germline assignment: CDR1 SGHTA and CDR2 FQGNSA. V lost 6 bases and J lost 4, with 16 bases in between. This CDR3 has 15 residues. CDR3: CASSKNSSPGNTIYF. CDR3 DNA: TGTGCCAGCAGTAAGAACTCGTCCCCCGGAAACACCATATATTTT.

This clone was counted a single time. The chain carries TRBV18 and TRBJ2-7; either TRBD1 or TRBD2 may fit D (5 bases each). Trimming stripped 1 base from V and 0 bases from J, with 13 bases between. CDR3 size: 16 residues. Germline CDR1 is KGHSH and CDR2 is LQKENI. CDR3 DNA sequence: TGTGCCAGCTCACCACTTCCCGGGACGGACTCCTACGAGCAGTACTTC. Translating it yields CASSPLPGTDSYEQYF.

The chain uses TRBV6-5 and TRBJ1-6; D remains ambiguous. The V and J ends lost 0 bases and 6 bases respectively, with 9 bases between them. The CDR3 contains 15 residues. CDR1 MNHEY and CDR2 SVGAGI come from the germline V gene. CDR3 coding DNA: TGTGCCAGCAGTTACTCGAGCAGGACTAATTCACCCCTCCACTTT. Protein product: CASSYSSRTNSPLHF.

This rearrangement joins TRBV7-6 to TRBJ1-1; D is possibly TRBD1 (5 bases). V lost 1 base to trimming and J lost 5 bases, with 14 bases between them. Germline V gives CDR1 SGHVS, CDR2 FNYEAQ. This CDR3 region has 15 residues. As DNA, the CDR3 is TGTGCCAGCAGCTTAGGCGCAGGGACGGTAACTGAAGCTTTCTTT. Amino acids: CASSLGAGTVTEAFF. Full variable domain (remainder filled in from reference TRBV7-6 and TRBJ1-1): GAGVSQSPRYKVTKRGQDVALRCDPISGHVSLYWYRQALGQGPEFLTYFNYEAQQDKSGLPNDRFSAERPEGSISTLTIQRTEQRDSAMYRCASSLGAGTVTEAFFGQGTRLTVV.

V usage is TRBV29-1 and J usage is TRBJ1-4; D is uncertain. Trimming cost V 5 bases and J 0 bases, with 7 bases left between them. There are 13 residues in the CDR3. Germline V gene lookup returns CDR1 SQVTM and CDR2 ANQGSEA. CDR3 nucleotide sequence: TGCAGCGTTAGATGGGCAACTAATGAAAAACTGTTTTTT. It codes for CSVRWATNEKLFF.

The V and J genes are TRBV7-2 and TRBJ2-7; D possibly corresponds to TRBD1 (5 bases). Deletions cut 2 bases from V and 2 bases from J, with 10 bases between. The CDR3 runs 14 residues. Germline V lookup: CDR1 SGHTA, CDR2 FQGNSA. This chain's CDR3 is CASSLFQGTYEQYF. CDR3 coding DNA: TGTGCCAGCAGCTTATTTCAGGGTACCTACGAGCAGTACTTC.